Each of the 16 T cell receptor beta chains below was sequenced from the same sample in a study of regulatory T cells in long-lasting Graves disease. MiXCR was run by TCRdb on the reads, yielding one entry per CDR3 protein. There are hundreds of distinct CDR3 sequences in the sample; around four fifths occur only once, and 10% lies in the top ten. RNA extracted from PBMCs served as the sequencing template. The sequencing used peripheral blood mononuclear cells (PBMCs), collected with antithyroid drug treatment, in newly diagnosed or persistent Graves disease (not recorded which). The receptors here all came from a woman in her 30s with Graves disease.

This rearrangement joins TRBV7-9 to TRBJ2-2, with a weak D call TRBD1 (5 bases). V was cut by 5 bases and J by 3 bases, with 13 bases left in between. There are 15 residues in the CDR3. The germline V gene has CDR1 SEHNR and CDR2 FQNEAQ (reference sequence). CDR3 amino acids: CASSHRQRHTGELFF. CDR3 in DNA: TGTGCCAGCAGCCACCGACAGAGACACACCGGGGAGCTGTTTTTT.

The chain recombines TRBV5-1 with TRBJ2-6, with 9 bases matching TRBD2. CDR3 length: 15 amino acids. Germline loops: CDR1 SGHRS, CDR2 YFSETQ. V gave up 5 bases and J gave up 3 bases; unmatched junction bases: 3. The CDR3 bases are TGCGCCAGCAGGGGACTAGCAAGTGGGGCCAACGTCCTGACTTTC. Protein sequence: CASRGLASGANVLTF.

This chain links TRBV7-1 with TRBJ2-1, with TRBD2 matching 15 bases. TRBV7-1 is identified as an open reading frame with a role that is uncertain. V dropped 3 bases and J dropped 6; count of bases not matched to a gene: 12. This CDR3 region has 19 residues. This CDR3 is CASSSRTSGGVGTVNEQFF. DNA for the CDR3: TGTGCCAGCAGCTCGCGGACTAGCGGGGGGGTTGGGACGGTCAATGAGCAGTTCTTC.

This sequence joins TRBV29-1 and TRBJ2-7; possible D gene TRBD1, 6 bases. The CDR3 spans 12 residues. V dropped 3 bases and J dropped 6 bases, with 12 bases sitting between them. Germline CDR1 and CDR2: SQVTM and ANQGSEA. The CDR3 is CSVDTTGIEQYF. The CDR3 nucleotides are TGCAGCGTTGACACGACAGGCATCGAGCAGTACTTC.

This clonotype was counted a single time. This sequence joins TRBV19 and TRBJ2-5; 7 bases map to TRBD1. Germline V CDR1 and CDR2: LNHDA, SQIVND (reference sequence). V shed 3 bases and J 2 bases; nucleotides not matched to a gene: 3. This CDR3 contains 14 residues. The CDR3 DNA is TGTGCCAGTAGTATGGGACAGAATCAAGAGACCCAGTACTTC. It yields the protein CASSMGQNQETQYF.

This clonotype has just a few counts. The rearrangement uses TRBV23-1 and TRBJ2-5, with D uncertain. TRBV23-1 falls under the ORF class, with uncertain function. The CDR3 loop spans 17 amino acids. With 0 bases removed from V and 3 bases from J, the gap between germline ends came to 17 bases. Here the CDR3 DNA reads TGCGCCAGCAGTCAATCACGGCCCGGTCAGAAGAAAGAGACCCAGTACTTC. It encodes CASSQSRPGQKKETQYF.

CDR3 region: CASSAGGVGVEQYF. CDR3 DNA: TGTGCCAGCAGCGCAGGGGGCGTCGGTGTCGAGCAGTACTTC. The chain couples TRBV9 to TRBJ2-7; 8 nucleotides agree with TRBD1. Per germline, CDR1 SGDLS and CDR2 YYNGEE. This CDR3 comprises 14 residues. After removal of 3 bases from V and 6 bases from J, the junction contained 8 bases not matched to a gene.

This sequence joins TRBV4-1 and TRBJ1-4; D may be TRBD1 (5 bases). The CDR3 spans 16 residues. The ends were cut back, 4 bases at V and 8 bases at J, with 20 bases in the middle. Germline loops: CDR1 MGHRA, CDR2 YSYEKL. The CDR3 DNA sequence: TGCGCCAGCAGCCCCGTTGTTTTGGGGGGAGACGAAAAACTGTTTTTT. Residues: CASSPVVLGGDEKLFF.

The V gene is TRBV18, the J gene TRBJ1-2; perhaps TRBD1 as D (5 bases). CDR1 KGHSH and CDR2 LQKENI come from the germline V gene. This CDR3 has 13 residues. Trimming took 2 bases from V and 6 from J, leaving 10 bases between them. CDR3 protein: CASSPTGTDGYTF. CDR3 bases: TGTGCCAGCTCACCAACGGGGACGGATGGCTACACCTTC.

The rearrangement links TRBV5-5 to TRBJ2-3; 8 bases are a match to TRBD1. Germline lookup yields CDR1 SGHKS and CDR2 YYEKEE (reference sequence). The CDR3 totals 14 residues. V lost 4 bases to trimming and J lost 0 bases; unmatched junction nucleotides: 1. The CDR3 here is CASSRTGSTDTQYF. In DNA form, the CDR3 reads TGTGCCAGCAGCCGGACAGGGAGCACAGATACGCAGTATTTT.

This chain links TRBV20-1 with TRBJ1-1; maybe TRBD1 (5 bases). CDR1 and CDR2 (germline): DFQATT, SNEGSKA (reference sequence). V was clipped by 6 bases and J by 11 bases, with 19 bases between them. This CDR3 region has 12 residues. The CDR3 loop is CSAAPGDVRAFF. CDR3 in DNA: TGCAGTGCGGCCCCGGGGGACGTTCGGGCTTTCTTT.

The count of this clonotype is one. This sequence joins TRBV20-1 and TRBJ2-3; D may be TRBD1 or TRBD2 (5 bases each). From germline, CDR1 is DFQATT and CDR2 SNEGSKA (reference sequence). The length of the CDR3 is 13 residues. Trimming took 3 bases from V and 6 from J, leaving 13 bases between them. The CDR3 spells CSARGDAEDTQYF. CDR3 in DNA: TGCAGTGCTAGGGGGGACGCAGAGGATACGCAGTATTTT.

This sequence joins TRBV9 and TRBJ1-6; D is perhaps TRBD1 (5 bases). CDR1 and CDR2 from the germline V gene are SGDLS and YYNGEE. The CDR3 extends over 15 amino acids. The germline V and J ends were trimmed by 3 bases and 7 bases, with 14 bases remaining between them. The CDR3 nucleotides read TGTGCCAGCAGCGCCTCGGGGGGGAACAATTCACCCCTCCACTTT. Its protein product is CASSASGGNNSPLHF. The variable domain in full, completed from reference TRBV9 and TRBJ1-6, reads DSGVTQTPKHLITATGQRVTLRCSPRSGDLSVYWYQQSLDQGLQFLIQYYNGEERAKGNILERFSAQQFPDLHSELNLSSLELGDSALYFCASSASGGNNSPLHFGNGTRLTVT.

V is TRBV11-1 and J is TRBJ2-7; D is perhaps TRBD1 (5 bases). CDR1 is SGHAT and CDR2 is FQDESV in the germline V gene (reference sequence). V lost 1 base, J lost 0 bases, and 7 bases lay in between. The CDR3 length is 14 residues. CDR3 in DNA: TGTGCCAGCAGCTTAGGACAGTCCTCCTACGAGCAGTACTTC. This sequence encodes CASSLGQSSYEQYF.

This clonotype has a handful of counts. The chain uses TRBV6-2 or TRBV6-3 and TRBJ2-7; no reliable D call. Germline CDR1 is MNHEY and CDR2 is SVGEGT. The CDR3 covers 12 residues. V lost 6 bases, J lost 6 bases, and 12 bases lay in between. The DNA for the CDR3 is TGTGCCAGCAGCCGGGCCTCCAGCGAGCAGTACTTC. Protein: CASSRASSEQYF.

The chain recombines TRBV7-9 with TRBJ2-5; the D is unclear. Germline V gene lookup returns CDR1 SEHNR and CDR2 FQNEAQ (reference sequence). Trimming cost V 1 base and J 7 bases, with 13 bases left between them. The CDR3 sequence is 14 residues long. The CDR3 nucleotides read TGTGCCAGCAGCTTAGGTGAAGGCCCCAGGACCCAGTACTTC. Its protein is CASSLGEGPRTQYF. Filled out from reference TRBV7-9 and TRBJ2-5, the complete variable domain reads DTGVSQNPRHKITKRGQNVTFRCDPISEHNRLYWYRQTLGQGPEFLTYFQNEAQLEKSRLLSDRFSAERPKGSFSTLEIQRTEQGDSAMYLCASSLGEGPRTQYFGPGTRLLVL.